These 28 T cell receptor beta chains came from one sample sequenced in a study of OX40 agonist ivuxolimab in advanced cancers. Sequencing was performed with immunoSEQ multiplex PCR; in TCRdb, only in-frame clones are kept and a portion is missing. The table includes 70,000 to 100,000 clones, 75% to 90% detected once. The input for sequencing was CD4+ or CD8+ T cells sorted from blood, taken in a trial of the OX40 agonist ivuxolimab. Receptors were obtained from an adult with an advanced solid tumor such as melanoma, head and neck, liver or kidney cancer.

This sequence joins TRBV7-2 and TRBJ2-7; possible D gene TRBD2, 6 bases. The CDR3 has 13 amino acids. V was pared by 4 bases and J by 2 bases, with 9 bases between. Germline CDR1 reads SGHTA; CDR2 reads FQGNSA. CDR3 nucleotides: TGTGCCAGCAGCTATCCTAGCGCCTACGAGCAGTACTTC. This sequence encodes CASSYPSAYEQYF.

The chain carries TRBV2 and TRBJ1-3, with 7 nucleotides matching TRBD1. Germline CDR1 is SNHLY and CDR2 is FYNNEI. The CDR3 has 17 residues. Losses at the gene ends were 7 bases for V and 0 bases for J; bases not matched to a gene: 12. The CDR3 loop reads CASTRTGVLPSGNTIYF. CDR3 DNA sequence: TGTGCCAGCACTAGAACAGGGGTCCTACCCTCTGGAAACACCATATATTTT.

The chain combines TRBV2 with TRBJ2-1; TRBD1 matches 8 bases. The CDR3 length is 15 residues. With V trimmed by 4 bases and J by 6 bases, 8 bases remained unmatched. CDR1 is SNHLY and CDR2 is FYNNEI in the germline V gene. CDR3: CASSGQGAWVNEQFF. The CDR3 nucleotides read TGTGCCAGCAGTGGGCAGGGGGCATGGGTCAATGAGCAGTTCTTC.

Of note for this clone: Other DNA sequences in the sample encode the same CDR3. The chain couples TRBV11-2 to TRBJ1-5; D remains unclear. This CDR3 has 13 amino acids. Trimming took off 4 bases at V and 0 bases at J, with 4 bases between the two ends. Germline values: CDR1 SGHAT, CDR2 FQNNGV. The CDR3 region has the DNA TGTGCCAGCAGCTCCTATAGCAATCAGCCCCAGCATTTT. Amino acids: CASSSYSNQPQHF.

The V gene is TRBV6-5, the J gene TRBJ2-1, with TRBD2 identical over 11 bases. The V segment lost 6 bases and the J segment 4 bases; nucleotides outside the gene matches: 2. CDR1 and CDR2 from the germline V gene are MNHEY and SVGAGI. This CDR3 is built from 14 residues. The CDR3 region has the DNA TGTGCCAGCAGATCTAGCGGGAGGTACAATGAGCAGTTCTTC. Residues: CASRSSGRYNEQFF.

This chain's CDR3 is CSVESVTQNTEAFF. Here the CDR3 DNA reads TGCAGCGTTGAATCGGTGACACAGAACACTGAAGCTTTCTTT. V is TRBV29-1 and J is TRBJ1-1; no clear D. This CDR3 region has 14 residues. Trimming removed 2 bases from V and 1 base from J, with 11 bases in between. CDR1 and CDR2 (germline): SQVTM, ANQGSEA.

The chain combines TRBV23-1 with TRBJ1-2; D is perhaps TRBD1 (6 bases). TRBV23-1 is placed among ORFs of uncertain function. Trimming took off 7 bases at V and 6 bases at J, with 18 bases between the two ends. This CDR3 region has 14 residues. The CDR3 DNA reads as TGCGCCAGCACCCTCCCGTCGGGGGCGCATGGCTACACCTTC. It is translated as CASTLPSGAHGYTF.

This chain connects TRBV21-1 to TRBJ2-5; TRBD2 was called by the table and not checked on the DNA. TRBV21-1 is a pseudogene. The CDR3 runs 16 residues. In nucleotides, the CDR3 is TGTGCCAGCAGCAAAGGTGGAGGGTGCCGACAAGAGACCCAGTACTTC. It yields the protein CASSKGGGCRQETQYF.

This clone was detected only a few times. The chain uses TRBV30 and TRBJ1-5; the match to TRBD1 covers 8 bases. This CDR3 has 13 amino acids. With V trimmed by 0 bases and J by 6 bases, 1 base remained unmatched. CDR1 and CDR2 from the germline V gene are GTSNPN and SVGIG (reference sequence). CDR3 coding DNA: TGTGCCTGGAGTGTGCAGGGGGCTCAGCCCCAGCATTTT. Translated, it gives CAWSVQGAQPQHF.

The chain employs TRBV2 and TRBJ2-1, with D possibly matching TRBD2 (5 bases). This CDR3 region has 16 residues. Germline V lookup: CDR1 SNHLY, CDR2 FYNNEI. Between the trimmed V and J ends, which lost 2 bases and 0 bases, there was a span of 11 bases. CDR3 in DNA: TGTGCCAGCAGTGAAACTGTGACTAACTCCTACAATGAGCAGTTCTTC. This sequence encodes CASSETVTNSYNEQFF.

This clone appeared a single time. This chain links TRBV7-2 with TRBJ1-1; D is unresolved. V shed 5 bases and J shed 1 base, with 14 bases lying between them. The CDR3 is made up of 15 amino acids. CDR1 SGHTA and CDR2 FQGNSA come from the germline V gene. The CDR3 loop reads CASSRPSDPNTEAFF. CDR3 in DNA: TGTGCCAGCAGCAGGCCCTCTGACCCGAACACTGAAGCTTTCTTT.

CDR3 region: CASSPYLLADRTDTQYF. In nucleotides, the CDR3 is TGTGCCAGCTCGCCCTATTTACTAGCGGACCGCACAGATACGCAGTATTTT. The chain recombines TRBV18 with TRBJ2-3, with 8 positions matching TRBD2. V was pared by 6 bases and J by 1 base, with 12 bases of the junction left unmatched. The CDR3 is made up of 17 amino acids. The germline V gene encodes CDR1 KGHSH and CDR2 LQKENI.

The chain uses TRBV6-1 and TRBJ2-3; a possible D gene is TRBD2 (6 bases). The CDR3 length is 14 residues. Trimming cost V 5 bases and J 0 bases, with 9 bases left between them. Germline V lookup: CDR1 MNHNS, CDR2 SASEGT. This CDR3 reads CASSSSGSTDTQYF. The CDR3 region has the DNA TGTGCCAGCAGTTCAAGCGGGAGCACAGATACGCAGTATTTT.

The rearrangement links TRBV7-2 to TRBJ2-7, with 7 nucleotides matching TRBD2. In germline, CDR1 is SGHTA, CDR2 FQGNSA. V shed 6 bases and J 1 base; nucleotides not matched to a gene: 9. The length of the CDR3 is 15 residues. Here the CDR3 reads CASSTSSGMSYEQYF. The CDR3 bases are TGTGCCAGCAGTACGTCTAGCGGTATGTCCTACGAGCAGTACTTC.

This chain uses TRBV19 with TRBJ2-3; 13 bases match TRBD2. Germline V CDR1 and CDR2: LNHDA, SQIVND (reference sequence). The CDR3 has 14 amino acids. The V and J ends lost 9 bases and 4 bases, in that order; junction bases with no gene match: 4. CDR3 sequence: CASKGLAGSDTQYF. CDR3 bases: TGTGCCAGCAAGGGACTAGCGGGATCAGATACGCAGTATTTT.

The chain is built from TRBV11-3 and TRBJ2-1; D not certain. Trimming removed 0 bases from V and 7 bases from J, with 7 bases in between. This CDR3 region has 13 residues. Germline CDR1 is SGHNT and CDR2 is YENEEA. This chain's CDR3 is CASSLDQPNEQFF. The DNA of the CDR3 is TGTGCCAGCAGCTTAGACCAGCCAAATGAGCAGTTCTTC.

This clone is a singleton in its sample. The chain couples TRBV5-5 to TRBJ1-1; D is undetermined. The CDR3 sequence is 16 residues long. The V gene lost 2 bases and the J gene lost 1 base, with 15 bases spanning the gap. CDR1 is SGHKS and CDR2 is YYEKEE in the germline V gene (reference sequence). CDR3 loop: CASSFGYQVRNTEAFF. The CDR3 DNA reads as TGTGCCAGCAGCTTTGGGTACCAGGTGAGGAACACTGAAGCTTTCTTT. Based on the CDR3 plus reference TRBV5-5 and TRBJ1-1, the full variable domain is DAGVTQSPTHLIKTRGQQVTLRCSPISGHKSVSWYQQVLGQGPQFIFQYYEKEERGRGNFPDRFSARQFPNYSSELNVNALLLGDSALYLCASSFGYQVRNTEAFFGQGTRLTVV.

This clone was observed once. This rearrangement joins TRBV7-2 to TRBJ2-3; D is unclear. Trimming removed 0 bases at V and 1 base at J, with 8 bases between. CDR3 length: 15 residues. Germline CDR1 and CDR2: SGHTA and FQGNSA. This chain's CDR3 is CASSLALTGTDTQYF. Here the CDR3 DNA reads TGTGCCAGCAGCTTAGCCCTCACCGGCACAGATACGCAGTATTTT.

This chain joins TRBV18 and TRBJ1-5; D is ambiguous. V was clipped by 0 bases and J by 2 bases, with 8 bases between them. This CDR3 is 15 amino acids long. CDR1 and CDR2 from the germline V gene are KGHSH and LQKENI. The CDR3 coding sequence is TGTGCCAGCTCACCACCGGGAGAAGGCAATCAGCCCCAGCATTTT. This translates into CASSPPGEGNQPQHF.

This chain joins TRBV18 and TRBJ1-2; D may be TRBD1 (6 bases). The V gene's germline CDR1 is KGHSH and CDR2 LQKENI. The V gene lost 0 bases and the J gene lost 8 bases, with 16 bases spanning the gap. This CDR3 has 15 amino acids. CDR3 in DNA: TGTGCCAGCTCACCACCATCGGGGGCTTCGGGGGGCTACACCTTC. Translated, it gives CASSPPSGASGGYTF.

The V and J genes are TRBV6-5 and TRBJ2-7; 9 bases agree with TRBD1. The CDR3 covers 15 residues. Germline V gene lookup returns CDR1 MNHEY and CDR2 SVGAGI. V was pared by 6 bases and J by 0 bases, with 6 bases of the junction left unmatched. In DNA form, the CDR3 reads TGTGCCAGCAGCAAGGACAGGGGCCACTCCTACGAGCAGTACTTC. Translated, it gives CASSKDRGHSYEQYF.

The rearrangement uses TRBV9 and TRBJ2-3; TRBD2 agrees at 8 bases. Germline-derived CDR1 and CDR2 are SGDLS and YYNGEE. The J segment lost 2 bases and the V segment lost 0 bases, leaving 8 bases of the junction unmatched. The CDR3 totals 17 residues. The CDR3 region is CASSVDPAGGFTDTQYF. CDR3 sequence (DNA): TGTGCCAGCAGCGTAGATCCGGCGGGAGGATTCACAGATACGCAGTATTTT.

The chain uses TRBV10-1 and TRBJ2-7; the D gene is possibly TRBD1 (6 bases). The CDR3 length is 13 residues. Germline V gives CDR1 WNHNN, CDR2 SYGVQD (reference sequence). The V gene lost 2 bases and the J gene lost 5 bases, with 10 bases spanning the gap. The CDR3 region is CASSETYRDEQYF. The DNA of the CDR3 is TGCGCCAGCAGTGAGACGTACAGGGACGAGCAGTACTTC.

In this sample, this clone turned up once. The CDR3 bases are TGTGCCAGCACATTGGACAGGGGGAGAGATGGCTACACCTTC. This gives the protein CASTLDRGRDGYTF. The chain joins TRBV19 to TRBJ1-2; 10 bases align to TRBD1. There are 14 residues in the CDR3. CDR1 is LNHDA and CDR2 is SQIVND in the germline V gene (reference sequence). The junction had 10 bases not matched to a gene; V was cut back by 9 bases and J by 6 bases.

In regard to this clone: This sample includes further DNA sequences coding for the same CDR3. This chain uses TRBV7-2 with TRBJ2-3; 12 bases line up with TRBD2. V was clipped by 1 base and J by 4 bases; unmatched bases: 0. The CDR3 extends over 15 amino acids. Germline V gene sequence: CDR1 SGHTA, CDR2 FQGNSA. The CDR3 bases are TGTGCCAGCAGCTTAGGACTAGCGGGAGCAGATACGCAGTATTTT. It is translated as CASSLGLAGADTQYF.

V usage is TRBV2 and J usage is TRBJ2-6, with a possible D match to TRBD1 (5 bases). V lost 4 bases to trimming and J lost 2 bases, with 6 bases between them. Germline CDR1 is SNHLY and CDR2 is FYNNEI. This CDR3 spans 14 amino acids. CDR3 sequence reads: CASSGQTGANVLTF. The CDR3 DNA sequence: TGTGCCAGCAGTGGACAGACTGGGGCCAACGTCCTGACTTTC.

In DNA, the CDR3 is TGCGCCAGCAGCCAAGATTTAACAGGACAAGCTTTCTTT. Amino acids: CASSQDLTGQAFF. V usage is TRBV4-3 and J usage is TRBJ1-1; a possible D gene is TRBD1 (5 bases). V lost 0 bases and J lost 9, with 11 bases in between. Germline assignment: CDR1 LGHNA and CDR2 YSLEER. The CDR3 sequence is 13 residues long.

The CDR3 protein is CASSPEYSNQPQHF. CDR3 bases: TGTGCCAGCAGCCCAGAGTATAGCAATCAGCCCCAGCATTTT. The chain carries TRBV9 and TRBJ1-5, with D hard to call. V shed 4 bases and J shed 0 bases, with 8 bases lying between them. CDR1 is SGDLS, CDR2 YYNGEE, per germline. The CDR3 has 14 amino acids.